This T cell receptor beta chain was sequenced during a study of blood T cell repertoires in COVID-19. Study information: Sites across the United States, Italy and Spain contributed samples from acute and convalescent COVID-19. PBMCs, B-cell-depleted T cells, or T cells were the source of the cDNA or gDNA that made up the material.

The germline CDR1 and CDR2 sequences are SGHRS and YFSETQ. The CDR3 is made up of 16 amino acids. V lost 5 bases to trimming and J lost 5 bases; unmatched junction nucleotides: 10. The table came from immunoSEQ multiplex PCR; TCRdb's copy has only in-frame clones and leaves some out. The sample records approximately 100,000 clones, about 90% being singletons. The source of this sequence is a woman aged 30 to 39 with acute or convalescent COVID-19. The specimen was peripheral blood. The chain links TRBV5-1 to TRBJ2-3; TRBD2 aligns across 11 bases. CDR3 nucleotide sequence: TGCGCCAGCAGTGACGTTAGCGGGGGGGCGAGAGATACGCAGTATTTT. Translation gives CASSDVSGGARDTQYF. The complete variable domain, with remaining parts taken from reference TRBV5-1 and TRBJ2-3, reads KAGVTQTPRYLIKTRGQQVTLSCSPISGHRSVSWYQQTPGQGLQFLFEYFSETQRNKGNFPGRFSGRQFSNSRSEMNVSTLELGDSALYLCASSDVSGGARDTQYFGPGTRLTVL.